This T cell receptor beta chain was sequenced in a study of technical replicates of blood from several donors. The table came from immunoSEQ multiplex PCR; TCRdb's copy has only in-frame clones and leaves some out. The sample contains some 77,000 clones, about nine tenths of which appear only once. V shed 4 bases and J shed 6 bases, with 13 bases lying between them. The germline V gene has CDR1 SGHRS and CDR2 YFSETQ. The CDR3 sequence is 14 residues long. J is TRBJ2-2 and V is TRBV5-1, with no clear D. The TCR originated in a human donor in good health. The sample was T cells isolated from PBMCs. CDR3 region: CASSPEPSAGELFF. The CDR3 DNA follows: TGCGCCAGCAGCCCGGAGCCGTCGGCCGGGGAGCTGTTTTTT.